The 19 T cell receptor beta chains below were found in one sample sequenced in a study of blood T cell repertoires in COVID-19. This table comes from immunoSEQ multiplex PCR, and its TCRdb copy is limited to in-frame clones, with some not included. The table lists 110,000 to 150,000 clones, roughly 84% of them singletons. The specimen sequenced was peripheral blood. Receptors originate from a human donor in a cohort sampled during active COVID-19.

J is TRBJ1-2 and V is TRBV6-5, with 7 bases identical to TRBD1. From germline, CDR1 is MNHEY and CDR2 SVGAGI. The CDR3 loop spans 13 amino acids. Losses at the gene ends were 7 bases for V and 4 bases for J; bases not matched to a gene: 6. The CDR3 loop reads CASMTGQIYGYTF. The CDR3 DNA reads TGTGCCAGCATGACGGGACAGATCTATGGCTACACCTTC.

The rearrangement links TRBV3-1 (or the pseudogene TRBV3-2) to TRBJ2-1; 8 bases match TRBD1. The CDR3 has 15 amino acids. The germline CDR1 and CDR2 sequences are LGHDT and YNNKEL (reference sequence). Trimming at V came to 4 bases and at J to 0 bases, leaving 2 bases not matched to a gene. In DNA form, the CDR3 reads TGTGCCAGCAGCCCGGGACAGGTCTCCTACAATGAGCAGTTCTTC. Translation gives CASSPGQVSYNEQFF.

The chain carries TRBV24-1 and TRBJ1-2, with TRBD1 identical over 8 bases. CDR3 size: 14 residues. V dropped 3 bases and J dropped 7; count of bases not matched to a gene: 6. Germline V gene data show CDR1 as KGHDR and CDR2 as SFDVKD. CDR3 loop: CATSDGQGAGGYTF. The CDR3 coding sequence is TGTGCCACCAGTGATGGGCAGGGGGCAGGTGGCTACACCTTC.

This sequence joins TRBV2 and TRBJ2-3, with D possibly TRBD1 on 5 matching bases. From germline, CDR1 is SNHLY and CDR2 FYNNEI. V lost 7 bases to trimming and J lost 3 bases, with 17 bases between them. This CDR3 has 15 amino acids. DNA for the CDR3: TGTGCCAGCAAGAGGACCGCAGGGAATACAGATACGCAGTATTTT. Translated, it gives CASKRTAGNTDTQYF.

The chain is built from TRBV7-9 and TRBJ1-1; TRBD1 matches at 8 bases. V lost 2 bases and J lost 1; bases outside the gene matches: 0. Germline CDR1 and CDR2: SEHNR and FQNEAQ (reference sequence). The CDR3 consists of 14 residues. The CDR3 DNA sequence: TGTGCCAGCAGCTTACAGGGGGCGAACACTGAAGCTTTCTTT. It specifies CASSLQGANTEAFF. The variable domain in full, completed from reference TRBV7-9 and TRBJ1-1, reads DTGVSQNPRHKITKRGQNVTFRCDPISEHNRLYWYRQTLGQGPEFLTYFQNEAQLEKSRLLSDRFSAERPKGSFSTLEIQRTEQGDSAMYLCASSLQGANTEAFFGQGTRLTVV.

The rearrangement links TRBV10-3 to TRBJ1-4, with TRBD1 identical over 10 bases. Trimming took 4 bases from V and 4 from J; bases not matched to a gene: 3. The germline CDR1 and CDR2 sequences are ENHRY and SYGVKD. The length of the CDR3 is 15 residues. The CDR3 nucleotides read TGTGCCATCAGTGTCGGGACAGGGGTTAATGAAAAACTGTTTTTT. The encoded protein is CAISVGTGVNEKLFF.

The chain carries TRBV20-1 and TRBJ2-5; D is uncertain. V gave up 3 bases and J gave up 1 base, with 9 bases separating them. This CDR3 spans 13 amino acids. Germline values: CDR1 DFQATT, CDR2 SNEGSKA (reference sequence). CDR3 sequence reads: CSASGLFQETQYF. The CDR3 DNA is TGCAGTGCTAGTGGGCTTTTCCAAGAGACCCAGTACTTC.

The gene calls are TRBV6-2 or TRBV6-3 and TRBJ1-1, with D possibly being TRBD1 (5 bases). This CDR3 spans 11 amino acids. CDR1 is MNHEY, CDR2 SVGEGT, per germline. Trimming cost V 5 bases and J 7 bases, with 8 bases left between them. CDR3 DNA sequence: TGTGCCAGCAGTACGGGGGTTGAAGCTTTCTTT. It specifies CASSTGVEAFF.

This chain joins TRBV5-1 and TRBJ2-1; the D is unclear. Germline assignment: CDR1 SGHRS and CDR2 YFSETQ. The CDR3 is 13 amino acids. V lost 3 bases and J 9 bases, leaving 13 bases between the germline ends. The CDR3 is CASSSYPDREQFF. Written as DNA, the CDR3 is TGCGCCAGCAGCTCCTATCCCGATCGTGAGCAGTTCTTC.

CDR3 sequence: CASSPASSRGAGNEQFF. For the CDR3, the DNA is TGTGCCAGCAGCCCAGCTTCATCGCGGGGGGCTGGGAATGAGCAGTTCTTC. The V and J genes are TRBV5-6 and TRBJ2-1; 8 bases are a match to TRBD2. This CDR3 is 17 amino acids long. Trimming took 4 bases from V and 7 from J; bases not matched to a gene: 16. The V gene's germline CDR1 is SGHDT and CDR2 YYEEEE.

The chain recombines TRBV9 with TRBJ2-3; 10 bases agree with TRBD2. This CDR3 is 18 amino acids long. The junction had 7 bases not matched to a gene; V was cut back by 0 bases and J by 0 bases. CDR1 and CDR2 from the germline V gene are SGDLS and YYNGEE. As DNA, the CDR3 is TGTGCCAGCAGCGTAGGTGTTAGCGGGAGGACTAGCACAGATACGCAGTATTTT. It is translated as CASSVGVSGRTSTDTQYF.

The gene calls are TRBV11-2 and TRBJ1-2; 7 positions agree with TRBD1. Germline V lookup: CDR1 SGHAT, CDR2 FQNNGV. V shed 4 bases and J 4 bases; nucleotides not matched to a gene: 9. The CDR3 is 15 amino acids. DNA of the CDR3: TGTGCCAGCAGCTACACAGGGGTTGAAAGCTATGGCTACACCTTC. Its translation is CASSYTGVESYGYTF.

CDR3 in DNA: TGTGCCAGCAGCCTCTGGCGGGAGGGCCTCTATGAGCAGTTCTTC. As protein: CASSLWREGLYEQFF. The J gene is TRBJ2-1, the V gene TRBV7-2, with 9 bases identical to TRBD2. The trim removed 5 bases at V and 8 bases at J, leaving 10 bases unmatched. The CDR3 is 15 residues long. Germline V gene sequence: CDR1 SGHTA, CDR2 FQGNSA.

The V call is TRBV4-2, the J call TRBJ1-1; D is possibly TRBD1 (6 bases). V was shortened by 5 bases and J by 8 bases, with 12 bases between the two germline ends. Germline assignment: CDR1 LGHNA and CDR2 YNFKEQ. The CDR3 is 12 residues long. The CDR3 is CASSKGVGEAFF. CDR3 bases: TGTGCCAGCAGCAAGGGGGTAGGCGAAGCTTTCTTT.

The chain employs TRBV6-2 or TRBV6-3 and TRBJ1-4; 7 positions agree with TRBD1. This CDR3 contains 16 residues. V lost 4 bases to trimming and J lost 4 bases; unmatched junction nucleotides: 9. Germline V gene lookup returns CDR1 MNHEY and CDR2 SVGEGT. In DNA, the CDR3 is TGTGCCAGCAGTTTCCCGCCAGGGGGAGGTAATGAAAAACTGTTTTTT. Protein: CASSFPPGGGNEKLFF.

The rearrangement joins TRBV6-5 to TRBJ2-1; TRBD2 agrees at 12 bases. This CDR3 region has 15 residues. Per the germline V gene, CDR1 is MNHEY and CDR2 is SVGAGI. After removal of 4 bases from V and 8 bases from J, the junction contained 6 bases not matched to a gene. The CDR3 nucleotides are TGTGCCAGCAGTTCGACTAGCGGGGGAGCCCATGAGCAGTTCTTC. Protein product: CASSSTSGGAHEQFF.

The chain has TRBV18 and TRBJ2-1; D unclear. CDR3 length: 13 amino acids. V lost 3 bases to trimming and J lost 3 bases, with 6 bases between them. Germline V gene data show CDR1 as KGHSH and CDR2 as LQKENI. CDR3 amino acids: CASSPSRYNEQFF. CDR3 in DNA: TGTGCCAGCTCACCTTCGCGCTACAATGAGCAGTTCTTC.

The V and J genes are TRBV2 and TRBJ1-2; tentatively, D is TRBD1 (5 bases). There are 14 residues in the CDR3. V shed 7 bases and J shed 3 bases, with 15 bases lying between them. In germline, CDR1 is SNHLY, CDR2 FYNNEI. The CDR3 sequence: CASTLRGSDYGYTF. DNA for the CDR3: TGTGCCAGCACCCTTCGGGGGTCGGACTATGGCTACACCTTC.

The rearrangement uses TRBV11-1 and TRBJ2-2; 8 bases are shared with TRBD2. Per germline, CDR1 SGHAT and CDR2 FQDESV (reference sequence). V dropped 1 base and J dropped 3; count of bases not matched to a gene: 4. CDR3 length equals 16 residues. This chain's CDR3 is CASSLDPGGDTGELFF. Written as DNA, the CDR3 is TGTGCCAGCAGCTTAGACCCGGGAGGGGACACCGGGGAGCTGTTTTTT. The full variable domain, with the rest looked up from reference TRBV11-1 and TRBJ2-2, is EAEVAQSPRYKITEKSQAVAFWCDPISGHATLYWYRQILGQGPELLVQFQDESVVDDSQLPKDRFSAERLKGVDSTLKIQPAELGDSAMYLCASSLDPGGDTGELFFGEGSRLTVL.